This TCR beta chain came from a study of blood T cell repertoires in COVID-19. Study background: Nucleic acid was either cDNA or gDNA, and it came from T cells, B-cell-depleted T cells, or PBMCs.

In the original processing: Nucleated cell counts were estimated from reference gene primer amplification. TCRdb's copy holds only in-frame clones and misses some; the assay was immunoSEQ multiplex PCR. V and J calls and clone size follow that table, whereas D and trimming were derived from the DNA. The sample holds tens of thousands of clones, approximately 84% seen once. CDR3 length: 13 amino acids. After removal of 5 bases from V and 7 bases from J, the junction contained 6 bases not matched to a gene. Per the germline V gene, CDR1 is SSHAT and CDR2 is FNYEAQ (reference sequence). This rearrangement joins TRBV7-7 to TRBJ2-5, with 8 bases that match TRBD1. Input material: peripheral blood. This clonotype was obtained from an older woman with acute or convalescent COVID-19. CDR3 residues: CASSPQGAGTQYF. In nucleotides, the CDR3 is TGTGCCAGCAGCCCGCAGGGGGCCGGGACCCAGTACTTC.